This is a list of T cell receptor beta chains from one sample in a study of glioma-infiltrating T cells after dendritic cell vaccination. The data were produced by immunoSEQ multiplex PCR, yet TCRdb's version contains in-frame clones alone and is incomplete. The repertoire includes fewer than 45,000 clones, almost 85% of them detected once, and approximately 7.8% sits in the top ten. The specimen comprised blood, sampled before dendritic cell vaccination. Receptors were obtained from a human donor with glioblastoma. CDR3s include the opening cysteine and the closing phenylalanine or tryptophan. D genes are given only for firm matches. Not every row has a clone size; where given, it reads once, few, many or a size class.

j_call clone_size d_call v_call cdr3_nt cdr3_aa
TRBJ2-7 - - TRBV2 TGTGCCAGCAGGGACAACTCCTACGAGCAGTACTTC CASRDNSYEQYF
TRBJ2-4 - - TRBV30 TGTGCCTGGAGTGCGTCTAGCGTCATAGACATTCAGTACTTC CAWSASSVIDIQYF
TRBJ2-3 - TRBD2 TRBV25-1 TGTGCCAGCAGTGGTCTAGCGGGGAGCACAGATACGCAGTATTTT CASSGLAGSTDTQYF
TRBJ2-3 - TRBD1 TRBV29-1 TGCAGCGTTGGCGGGACAGGTTACACAGATACGCAGTATTTT CSVGGTGYTDTQYF
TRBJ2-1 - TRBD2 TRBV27 TGTGCCAGCAGCTACGGACTAGCGGGACTGTCCTACAATGAGCAGTTCTTC CASSYGLAGLSYNEQFF
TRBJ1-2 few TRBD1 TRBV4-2 TGTGCCAGCAGCCTGCGGGGGACAGGGGGCGATGGCTACACCTTC CASSLRGTGGDGYTF
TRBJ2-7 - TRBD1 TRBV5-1 TGCGCCAGCAGCTTGAAGACAGGGGTGTCATACGAGCAGTACTTC CASSLKTGVSYEQYF
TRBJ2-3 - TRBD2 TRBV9 TGTGCCAGCACCCCTAGCGGGGGGGCCGTAGATACGCAGTATTTT CASTPSGGAVDTQYF
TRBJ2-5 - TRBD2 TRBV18 TGTGCCAGCTCACGACTAGCGGGAGAAGAGACCCAGTACTTC CASSRLAGEETQYF
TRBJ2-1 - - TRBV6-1 TGTGCCAGCAGAAGGGCTCATTCGGTCGGGAGTGAGCAGTTCTTC CASRRAHSVGSEQFF
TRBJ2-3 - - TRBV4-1 TGCGCCAGCAGCCAAGTGGGGCTGAAGGGGAGCACAGATACGCAGTATTTT CASSQVGLKGSTDTQYF
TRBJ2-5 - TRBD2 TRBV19 TGTGCCAGTAGTAAACGACTAGCTCGGGAGACCCAGTACTTC CASSKRLARETQYF
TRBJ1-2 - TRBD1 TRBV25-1 TGTGCCAGCAGTGAAGCCGGGACAGGGTTTTCGAGGGGCTACACCTTC CASSEAGTGFSRGYTF
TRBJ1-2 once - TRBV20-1 TGCAGTGCTAGAGGAGAAAAGCCGCCCGCCTTC CSARGEKPPAF
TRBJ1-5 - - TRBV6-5 TGTGCCAGCGCGACAGCTAATAGCAATCAGCCCCAGCATTTT CASATANSNQPQHF
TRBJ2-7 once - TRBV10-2 TGCGCCAGCAGTAAAGGTGAGGGCGAGCAGTACTTC CASSKGEGEQYF
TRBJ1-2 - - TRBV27 TGTGCCAGCAGTTACTCTACAGGGAACTATGGCTACACCTTC CASSYSTGNYGYTF
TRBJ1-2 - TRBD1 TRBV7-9 TGTGCCAGCAGCTTAGTAGGGACAGGGTTTAGCAGCTCGCAGCACACCTTC CASSLVGTGFSSSQHTF
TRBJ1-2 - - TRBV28 TGTGCCAGCAGTCCTTTTTATACACAAAACTATGGCTACACCTTC CASSPFYTQNYGYTF
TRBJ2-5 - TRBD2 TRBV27 TGTGCCAGCAGTTTGCGACTAGCGGGGGACAGCGGGGAGACCCAGTACTTC CASSLRLAGDSGETQYF
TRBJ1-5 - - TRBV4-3 TGCGCCAGCAGCCAAGATTCCCAGGGCGGCCAGCCCCAGCATTTT CASSQDSQGGQPQHF
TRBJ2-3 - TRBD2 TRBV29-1 TGCAGCGTTGGTAGCGGGGTCACAGATACGCAGTATTTT CSVGSGVTDTQYF
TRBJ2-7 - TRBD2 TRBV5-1 TGCGCCAGCAGCTTGATGGCGGCGGGGGGGAACTACGAGCAGTACTTC CASSLMAAGGNYEQYF
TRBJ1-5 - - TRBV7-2 TGTGCCAGCTCTGAGTTTTTTAGCAATCAGCCCCAGCATTTT CASSEFFSNQPQHF
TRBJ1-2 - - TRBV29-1 TGCAGCGTCCGGGTCGGGGGAAACTATGGCTACACCTTC CSVRVGGNYGYTF
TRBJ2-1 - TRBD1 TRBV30 TGTGCCTGGAGTGTTAGGGGGGGGACAGGGCAGTCGGGTGAGCAGTTCTTC CAWSVRGGTGQSGEQFF
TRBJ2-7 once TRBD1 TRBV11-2 TGTGCCAGCAGCTCCTTCGGACAGGTACGCGAGCAGTACTTC CASSSFGQVREQYF
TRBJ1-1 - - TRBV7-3 TGTGCCAGCAGCCAATCAGGGTCGGACACTGAAGCTTTCTTT CASSQSGSDTEAFF
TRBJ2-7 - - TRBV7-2 TGTGCCAGCACCCACGGGGGAAACGCCTACGAGCAGTACTTC CASTHGGNAYEQYF
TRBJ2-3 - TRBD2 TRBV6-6 TGTGCCAGCAGTTTTAGGACTAGCGAGAGCACAGATACGCAGTATTTT CASSFRTSESTDTQYF
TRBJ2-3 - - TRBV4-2 TGTGCCAGCAGCCGGGACTTTGATACGCAGTATTTT CASSRDFDTQYF
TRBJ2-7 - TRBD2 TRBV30 TGTGCCTGGAGTTTGGGACTAGCTAACGAGCAGTACTTC CAWSLGLANEQYF
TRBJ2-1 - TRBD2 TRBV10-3 TGTGCCATCAGTGGAATTGGGAGACTAGCGGGGTACAATGAGCAGTTCTTC CAISGIGRLAGYNEQFF
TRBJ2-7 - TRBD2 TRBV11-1 TGTGCCAGCAGCCTAGACGGTAGACTAGCGGGGGCCTACGAGCAGTACTTC CASSLDGRLAGAYEQYF
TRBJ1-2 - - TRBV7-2 TGTGCCAGCAGCTTAATTGGGGGAGGGGGAATCTCCACCTTC CASSLIGGGGISTF
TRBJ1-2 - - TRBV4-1 TGCGCCAGCAGCCAAGATGTCGGGCAGGGGCCTAACTATGGCTACACCTTC CASSQDVGQGPNYGYTF
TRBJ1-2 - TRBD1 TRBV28 TGTGCCAGCAGGAGTTACAGGGGCGCTAACTATGGCTACACCTTC CASRSYRGANYGYTF
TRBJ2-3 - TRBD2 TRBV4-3 TGCGCCAGCAGCCAAGGACTAGCGGGGGGCACAGATACGCAGTATTTT CASSQGLAGGTDTQYF
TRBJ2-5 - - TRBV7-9 TGTGCCAGCAGCTTAGGGGGACTGGAAGAGACCCAGTACTTC CASSLGGLEETQYF
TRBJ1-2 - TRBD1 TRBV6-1 TGTGCCAGCAGTGAAGGGTTCCCGACAGGGTCGATTTATGGCTACACCTTC CASSEGFPTGSIYGYTF
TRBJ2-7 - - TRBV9 TGTGCCAGCAGCATACGACCGGGGGACGAGCAGTACTTC CASSIRPGDEQYF
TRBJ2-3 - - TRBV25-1 TGTGCCACCAACGAGGGCGGTGGCGAGGACACAGATACGCAGTATTTT CATNEGGGEDTDTQYF
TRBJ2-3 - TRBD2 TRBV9 TGTGCCAGCAGCGTAGCTAGCGGGGCATACACAGATACGCAGTATTTT CASSVASGAYTDTQYF
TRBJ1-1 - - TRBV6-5 TGTGCCAGCACCCGAGGGGACATCTCCCGGAAAGCTTTCTTT CASTRGDISRKAFF
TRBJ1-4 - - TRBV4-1 TGCGCCAGCAGCCAAGTACAACATAATGAAAAACTGTTTTTT CASSQVQHNEKLFF
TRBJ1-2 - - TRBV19 TGTGCCAGTAGTATAGTTCCAGGGAATTGGGGCTACACCTTC CASSIVPGNWGYTF
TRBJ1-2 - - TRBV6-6 TGTGCCAGCAGCCGCAACTCAGGCGGCTACACCTTC CASSRNSGGYTF
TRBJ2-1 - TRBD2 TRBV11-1 TGTGCCAGCAGTCCTCAACTAGCGGGCTACAATGAGCAGTTCTTC CASSPQLAGYNEQFF
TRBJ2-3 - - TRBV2 TGTGCCAGCAGTGGACAGGACTTAAGCACAGATACGCAGTATTTT CASSGQDLSTDTQYF